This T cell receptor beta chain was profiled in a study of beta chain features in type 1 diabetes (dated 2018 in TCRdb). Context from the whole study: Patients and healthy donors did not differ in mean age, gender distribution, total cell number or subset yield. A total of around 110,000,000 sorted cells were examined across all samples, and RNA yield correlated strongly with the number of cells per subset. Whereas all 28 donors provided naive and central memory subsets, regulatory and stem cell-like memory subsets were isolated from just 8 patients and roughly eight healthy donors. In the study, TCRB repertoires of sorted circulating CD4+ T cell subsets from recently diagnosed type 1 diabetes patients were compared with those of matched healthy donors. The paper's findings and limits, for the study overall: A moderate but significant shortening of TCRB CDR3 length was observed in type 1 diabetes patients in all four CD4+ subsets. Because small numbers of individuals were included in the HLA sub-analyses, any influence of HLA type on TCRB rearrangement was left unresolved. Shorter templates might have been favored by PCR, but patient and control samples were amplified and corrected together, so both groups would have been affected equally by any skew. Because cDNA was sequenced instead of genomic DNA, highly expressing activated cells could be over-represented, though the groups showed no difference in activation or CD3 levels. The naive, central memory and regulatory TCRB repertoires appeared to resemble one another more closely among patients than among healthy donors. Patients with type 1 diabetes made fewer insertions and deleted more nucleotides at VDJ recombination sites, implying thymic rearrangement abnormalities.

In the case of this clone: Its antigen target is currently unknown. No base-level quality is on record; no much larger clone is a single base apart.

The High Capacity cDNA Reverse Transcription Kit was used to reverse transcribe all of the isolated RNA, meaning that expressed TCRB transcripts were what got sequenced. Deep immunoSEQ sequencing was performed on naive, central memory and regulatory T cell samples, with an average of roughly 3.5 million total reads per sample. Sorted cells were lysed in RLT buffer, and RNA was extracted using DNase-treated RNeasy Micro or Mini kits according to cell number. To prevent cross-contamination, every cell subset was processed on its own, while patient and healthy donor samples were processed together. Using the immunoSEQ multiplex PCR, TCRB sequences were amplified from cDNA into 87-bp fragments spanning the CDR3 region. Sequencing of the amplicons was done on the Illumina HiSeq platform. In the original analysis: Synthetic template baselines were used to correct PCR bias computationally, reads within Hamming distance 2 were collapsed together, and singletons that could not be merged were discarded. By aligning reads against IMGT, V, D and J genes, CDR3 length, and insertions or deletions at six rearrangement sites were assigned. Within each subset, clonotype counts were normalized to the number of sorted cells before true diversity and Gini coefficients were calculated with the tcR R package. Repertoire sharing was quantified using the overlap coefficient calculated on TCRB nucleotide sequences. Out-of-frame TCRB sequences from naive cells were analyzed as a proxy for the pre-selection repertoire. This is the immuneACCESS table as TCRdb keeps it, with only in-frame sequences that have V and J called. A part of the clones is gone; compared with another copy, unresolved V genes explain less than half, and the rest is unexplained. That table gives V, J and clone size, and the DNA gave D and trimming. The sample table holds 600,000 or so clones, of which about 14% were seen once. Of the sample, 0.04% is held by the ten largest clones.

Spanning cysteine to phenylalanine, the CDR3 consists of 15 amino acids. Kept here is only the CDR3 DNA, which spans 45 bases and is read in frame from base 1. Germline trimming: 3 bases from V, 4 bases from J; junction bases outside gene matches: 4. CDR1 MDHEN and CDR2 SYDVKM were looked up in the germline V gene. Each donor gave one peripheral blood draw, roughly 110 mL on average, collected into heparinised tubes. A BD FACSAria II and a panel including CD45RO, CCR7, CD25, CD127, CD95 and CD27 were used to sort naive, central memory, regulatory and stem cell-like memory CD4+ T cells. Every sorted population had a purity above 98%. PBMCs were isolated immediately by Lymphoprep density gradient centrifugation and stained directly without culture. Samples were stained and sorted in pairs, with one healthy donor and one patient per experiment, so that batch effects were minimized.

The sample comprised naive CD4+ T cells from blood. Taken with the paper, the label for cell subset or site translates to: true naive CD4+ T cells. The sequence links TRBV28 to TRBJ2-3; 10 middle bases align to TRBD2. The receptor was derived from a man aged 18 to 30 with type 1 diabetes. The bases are TGTGCCAGCAGTTTTAATAGCGGGAGGCCAGATACGCAGTATTTT. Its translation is CASSFNSGRPDTQYF.